This entry is about one T cell receptor (beta chain). TCRdb keeps only in-frame clones here, not all; method: immunoSEQ multiplex PCR. This sample carries 250,000 to 350,000 clones, 80% to 90% of them seen once, and the ten largest clones take around 14%. This record belongs to a study of blood T cell repertoires in COVID-19. Germline loops: CDR1 SGHTA, CDR2 FQGNSA. V was pared by 5 bases and J by 2 bases, with 7 bases of the junction left unmatched. This CDR3 has 15 residues. V and J are TRBV7-2 and TRBJ2-3; 7 bases align to TRBD1. The sequencing sample was made of peripheral blood. The clonotype comes from a woman between 65 and 79 years old with COVID-19, enrolled during active disease. CDR3 region: CASSSPTGLTDTQYF. CDR3 DNA sequence: TGTGCCAGCAGCAGCCCGACAGGGCTCACAGATACGCAGTATTTT.